This T cell receptor beta chain was retrieved from a study of CD8 T cells in Susac syndrome. Germline V gene lookup returns CDR1 LNHDA and CDR2 SQIVND (reference sequence). The junction had 13 bases not matched to a gene; V was cut back by 10 bases and J by 6 bases. CDR3 length: 15 residues. When the RNA was reverse transcribed, random hexamers were used with an input of about 0.45 to 1 ug. In TCRdb, the immunoSEQ multiplex PCR reads were re-called with MiXCR into one record per CDR3 protein. The sample contains around 140,000 distinct CDR3 sequences, around 85% of which appear only once. The source material was CD8+ T cells from PBMCs. This sequence was found in a human donor with multiple sclerosis. This chain uses TRBV19 with TRBJ2-2; the match to TRBD1 covers 8 bases. The CDR3, as DNA: TGTGCCACGGAGTTGACAGGGGCACTTTCCGGGGAGCTGTTTTTT. Its translation is CATELTGALSGELFF. Variable domain in full (rest from reference TRBV19 and TRBJ2-2): DGGITQSPKYLFRKEGQNVTLSCEQNLNHDAMYWYRQDPGQGLRLIYYSQIVNDFQKGDIAEGYSVSREKKESFPLTVTSAQKNPTAFYLCATELTGALSGELFFGEGSRLTVL.